Below, 25 T cell receptor beta chains from the same sample are listed, as sequenced in a study of early T cells in non-severe SARS-CoV-2 infection. TCRdb fed the 5' RACE reads into MiXCR, producing one record per CDR3 protein. This table has 87,000 or so distinct CDR3 sequences, roughly an eighth appearing once. Sample: whole blood. The receptors here all came from an adult who was a healthcare worker with PCR-confirmed SARS-CoV-2 infection or an uninfected control (not recorded which).

This clonotype was found a few times. This chain uses TRBV7-2 with TRBJ2-3; tentatively, D is TRBD1 (6 bases). The ends were cut back, 2 bases at V and 1 base at J, with 16 bases in the middle. This CDR3 is built from 17 residues. Germline lookup yields CDR1 SGHTA and CDR2 FQGNSA. The CDR3, as DNA: TGTGCCAGCAGCTTATGGGTCGGCAGGGGCGGCACAGATACGCAGTATTTT. Translation: CASSLWVGRGGTDTQYF.

The chain is built from TRBV27 and TRBJ2-7, with unresolved D. Germline V gene lookup returns CDR1 MNHEY and CDR2 SMNVEV (reference sequence). The CDR3 has 14 amino acids. V was cut by 4 bases and J by 1 base, with 11 bases left in between. CDR3 nucleotides: TGTGCCAGCAGTTCTCAGGACCTATCCTACGAGCAGTACTTC. As protein: CASSSQDLSYEQYF.

In this sample, this clonotype turned up a few times. The chain employs TRBV7-8 and TRBJ2-3; a weak D match, TRBD2 (7 bases). V lost 0 bases and J lost 3, with 16 bases in between. This CDR3 has 17 residues. Germline CDR1 and CDR2: SGHVS and FQNEAQ. The CDR3 DNA sequence: TGTGCCAGCAGCTTAGCGCGGCGGGGGCGGGGGACAGATACGCAGTATTTT. It is translated as CASSLARRGRGTDTQYF.

This clonotype was seen at least ten times. This sequence joins TRBV10-1 and TRBJ2-5; perhaps TRBD2 as D (5 bases). V was pared by 0 bases and J by 2 bases, with 7 bases between. Germline CDR1 and CDR2: WNHNN and SYGVQD (reference sequence). The length of the CDR3 is 14 residues. The CDR3 coding sequence is TGCGCCAGCAGTGAGTCGGGAGCGCAAGAGACCCAGTACTTC. Protein sequence: CASSESGAQETQYF.

This clonotype has more than one count but fewer than ten. V gene TRBV6-6 combines with J gene TRBJ2-7, with 7 bases that match TRBD1. Trimming at V came to 1 base and at J to 4 bases, leaving 4 bases not matched to a gene. CDR3 size: 14 residues. Per the germline V gene, CDR1 is MNHNY and CDR2 is SVGAGI (reference sequence). CDR3 bases: TGTGCCAGCAGTTACTGGGACAGCGGATACGAGCAGTACTTC. Amino acid sequence: CASSYWDSGYEQYF.

This clonotype has just a few counts. CDR3 DNA: TGTGCCAGCAGCTTATTGGACTCCGGTACGCAGTATTTT. Its translation is CASSLLDSGTQYF. V usage is TRBV7-2 and J usage is TRBJ2-3; D perhaps matches TRBD2 (5 bases). This CDR3 spans 13 amino acids. The V end lost 2 bases, the J end lost 8 bases, and 11 bases lay between the germline ends. Germline lookup yields CDR1 SGHTA and CDR2 FQGNSA.

This clonotype occurred a few times. V and J are TRBV21-1 and TRBJ2-7; TRBD1 is taken as the D call from the table, unchecked against the DNA. TRBV21-1 is a documented pseudogene. The CDR3 has 19 amino acids. For the CDR3, the DNA is TGTGCCAGCAGCATTTTACGGGGGCTCTGGGGAGGTCTCTCCTACGAGCAGTACTTC. Its protein product is CASSILRGLWGGLSYEQYF.

This clonotype has just a few counts. The CDR3 nucleotides are TGTGCCACCTCAGAAATCTGGTCGGGAGAGGTGGGGACAGATACGCAGTATTTT. Translating it yields CATSEIWSGEVGTDTQYF. J is TRBJ2-3 and V is TRBV24-1, with D perhaps matching TRBD2 (6 bases). The V and J ends lost 9 bases and 3 bases respectively, with 27 bases between them. Germline loops: CDR1 KGHDR, CDR2 SFDVKD. The CDR3 sequence is 18 residues long.

The chain employs TRBV5-1 and TRBJ2-1, with D possibly matching TRBD2 (6 bases). CDR3 size: 18 residues. Trimming stripped 0 bases from V and 5 bases from J, with 21 bases between. CDR1 SGHRS and CDR2 YFSETQ come from the germline V gene. This CDR3 reads CASSLGLKRREPNNEQFF. As DNA, the CDR3 is TGCGCCAGCAGCTTGGGCCTTAAAAGGCGGGAACCAAACAATGAGCAGTTCTTC.

The J gene is TRBJ2-1, the V gene TRBV29-1; 7 nucleotides agree with TRBD1. Losses at the gene ends were 7 bases for V and 4 bases for J; bases not matched to a gene: 4. The CDR3 totals 12 residues. CDR1 SQVTM and CDR2 ANQGSEA come from the germline V gene. CDR3 in DNA: TGCAGCGCGATGACAGGGTACAATGAGCAGTTCTTC. Translated, it gives CSAMTGYNEQFF.

This clonotype has just a few counts. The rearrangement uses TRBV25-1 and TRBJ2-7; 12 bases fit TRBD1. Germline V gene lookup returns CDR1 MGHDK and CDR2 SYGVNS. V dropped 3 bases and J dropped 5; count of bases not matched to a gene: 11. This CDR3 has 17 residues. The CDR3 region is CASSEGYRGQGADEQYF. CDR3 nucleotides: TGTGCCAGCAGTGAGGGGTACAGGGGACAGGGGGCCGACGAGCAGTACTTC.

The gene calls are TRBV4-2 and TRBJ2-7; no firm D call. V lost 3 bases and J 6 bases, leaving 12 bases between the germline ends. Germline V CDR1 and CDR2: LGHNA, YNFKEQ. This CDR3 contains 13 residues. The CDR3 DNA sequence: TGTGCCAGCAGCCACGAAAGGGTCCCCGAGCAGTACTTC. Residues: CASSHERVPEQYF.

V gene TRBV7-2 combines with J gene TRBJ2-2; 7 nucleotides match TRBD2. The junction had 13 bases not matched to a gene; V was cut back by 5 bases and J by 4 bases. Germline-derived CDR1 and CDR2 are SGHTA and FQGNSA. The CDR3 length is 17 residues. CDR3 protein: CASSLPWGEGRTGELFF. As DNA, the CDR3 is TGTGCCAGCAGCCTTCCTTGGGGGGAGGGCCGCACCGGGGAGCTGTTTTTT.

Only a few counts were recorded for this clonotype. The J gene is TRBJ2-2, the V gene TRBV27, with D possibly TRBD1 on 6 matching bases. The germline V gene has CDR1 MNHEY and CDR2 SMNVEV (reference sequence). This CDR3 is built from 13 residues. V lost 5 bases, J lost 4 bases, and 8 bases lay in between. The CDR3 loop is CASSQGTTGELFF. CDR3 nucleotide sequence: TGTGCCAGCAGTCAGGGGACCACCGGGGAGCTGTTTTTT.

This clonotype was observed a few times. CDR3 sequence reads: CSASALWGTDTQYF. The CDR3 DNA sequence: TGCAGTGCTAGTGCGCTATGGGGCACAGATACGCAGTATTTT. V is TRBV20-1 and J is TRBJ2-3; D is undetermined. Trimming removed 3 bases at V and 1 base at J, with 11 bases between. The CDR3 runs 14 residues. Per germline, CDR1 DFQATT and CDR2 SNEGSKA (reference sequence).

This clonotype was counted ten times or more. The chain combines TRBV29-1 with TRBJ2-7; 9 bases are shared with TRBD1. The junction had 7 bases not matched to a gene; V was cut back by 7 bases and J by 6 bases. There are 12 residues in the CDR3. The germline V gene encodes CDR1 SQVTM and CDR2 ANQGSEA. The CDR3 is CSGGQGGREQYF. CDR3 DNA: TGCAGCGGGGGACAGGGAGGGCGCGAGCAGTACTTC.

On this clonotype: A much more abundant neighbour one base away suggests this may be a read error. The chain couples TRBV6-5 to TRBJ1-3; D call uncertain. CDR1 is MNHEY, CDR2 SVGAGI, per germline. This CDR3 has 14 residues. The CDR3 here is CVSSLNKRGNTIYF. CDR3 DNA: TGTGTCAGCAGTCTGAACAAGCGTGGAAACACCATATATTTT.

The sample holds a few counts of this clonotype. CDR3 bases: TGTGCCAGCAGTGACTCTTACAGGGGGTATGGCTACACCTTC. It translates to CASSDSYRGYGYTF. The chain links TRBV2 to TRBJ1-2, with 8 bases identical to TRBD1. V trimming: 3 bases; J trimming: 5 bases; junction bases outside the gene matches: 5. Germline-derived CDR1 and CDR2 are SNHLY and FYNNEI. The CDR3 loop spans 14 amino acids.

The V call is TRBV19, the J call TRBJ2-5; TRBD1 aligns across 10 bases. The germline CDR1 and CDR2 sequences are LNHDA and SQIVND (reference sequence). The CDR3 loop spans 15 amino acids. The V and J ends lost 6 bases and 4 bases, in that order; junction bases with no gene match: 8. The CDR3 DNA is TGTGCCAGTAGCGCAGGGGGACAGGGGCGAGAGACCCAGTACTTC. Its protein product is CASSAGGQGRETQYF.

The genes are TRBV7-6 and TRBJ2-5, with no clear D. Germline values: CDR1 SGHVS, CDR2 FNYEAQ. With 5 bases removed from V and 4 bases from J, the gap between germline ends came to 14 bases. The CDR3 is made up of 14 amino acids. The CDR3 here is CASSPVGWAETQYF. The CDR3 region has the DNA TGTGCCAGCAGCCCCGTGGGTTGGGCAGAGACCCAGTACTTC.

This clonotype was observed at least ten times. The CDR3: CASSALGTGPAYGYTF. DNA for the CDR3: TGTGCCAGCTCAGCCCTCGGGACAGGGCCTGCCTATGGCTACACCTTC. J is TRBJ1-2 and V is TRBV18; TRBD1 matches 9 bases. The germline V gene has CDR1 KGHSH and CDR2 LQKENI. CDR3 length equals 16 residues. The ends lost 5 bases at V and 4 bases at J; junction bases unmatched: 11. Based on the CDR3 plus reference TRBV18 and TRBJ1-2, the full variable domain is NAGVMQNPRHLVRRRGQEARLRCSPMKGHSHVYWYRQLPEEGLKFMVYLQKENIIDESGMPKERFSAEFPKEGPSILRIQQVVRGDSAAYFCASSALGTGPAYGYTFGSGTRLTVV.

For the CDR3, the DNA is TGTGCCAGCAGTCGTCCCGGGACTAGCGTAGCGCAGTACTTC. Protein sequence: CASSRPGTSVAQYF. The rearrangement uses TRBV6-2 or TRBV6-3 and TRBJ2-7, with TRBD2 matching 10 bases. The length of the CDR3 is 14 residues. V lost 5 bases to trimming and J lost 9 bases; unmatched junction nucleotides: 10. Germline CDR1 reads MNHEY; CDR2 reads SVGEGT.

This clonotype was detected a few times. This sequence joins TRBV10-3 and TRBJ2-1; the D is unclear. Germline-derived CDR1 and CDR2 are ENHRY and SYGVKD. This CDR3 has 15 residues. V was trimmed by 4 bases and J by 6 bases, leaving 16 bases between them. The CDR3 region is CAISAYSSPSNEQFF. The CDR3 DNA reads as TGTGCCATCAGTGCTTACTCCTCCCCATCCAATGAGCAGTTCTTC.

This chain links TRBV9 with TRBJ2-2; D unresolved. V dropped 3 bases and J dropped 0 bases, with 15 bases sitting between them. There are 17 residues in the CDR3. Germline V gene data show CDR1 as SGDLS and CDR2 as YYNGEE. DNA for the CDR3: TGTGCCAGCAGCGATCCTCTAGGGTTTCCGAACACCGGGGAGCTGTTTTTT. Translation gives CASSDPLGFPNTGELFF.

This chain uses TRBV7-2 with TRBJ1-1, with D possibly TRBD1 on 5 matching bases. Trimming shortened V by 3 bases and J by 5 bases, and 16 bases separated the two germline ends. The germline CDR1 and CDR2 sequences are SGHTA and FQGNSA. The CDR3 runs to 15 residues. The DNA for the CDR3 is TGTGCCAGCAGCTTGGGGGACGTTCCGGAAACTGAAGCTTTCTTT. Translating it yields CASSLGDVPETEAFF.